Presented here are 3 T cell receptor beta chains from one specimen sequenced in a study of blood T cells in healthy people across ages. The use of a sample-barcoded 5' primer and a J-beta primer mix characterized a second PCR of roughly 7 to 12 cycles. TCRdb redid the calling of the 5' RACE reads with MiXCR, one entry per CDR3 protein. The sample lists 790,000 or so distinct CDR3 sequences; around 50% were seen once. Sequences were obtained from blood. These receptors originate from a man aged 40-49 years in good health.

This clonotype has just a few counts. V usage is TRBV20-1 and J usage is TRBJ2-5; possibly TRBD1 for D (5 bases). CDR1 and CDR2 from the germline V gene are DFQATT and SNEGSKA (reference sequence). The CDR3 is made up of 13 amino acids. Trimming pared 1 base from V and 0 bases from J, leaving 6 bases between. In DNA, the CDR3 is TGCAGTGCTAGAGGACAGCACCAAGAGACCCAGTACTTC. Amino acid sequence: CSARGQHQETQYF.

J is TRBJ2-3 and V is TRBV9; no reliable D call. V was trimmed by 0 bases and J by 0 bases, leaving 5 bases between them. This CDR3 has 14 amino acids. Germline lookup yields CDR1 SGDLS and CDR2 YYNGEE. The CDR3 coding sequence is TGTGCCAGCAGCGTAGCCCCTAGCACAGATACGCAGTATTTT. Translation: CASSVAPSTDTQYF.

The V and J genes are TRBV7-2 and TRBJ2-5; 16 bases are shared with TRBD2. This CDR3 contains 18 residues. CDR1 and CDR2 (germline): SGHTA, FQGNSA. Trimming cost V 1 base and J 4 bases; bases outside gene matches: 6. The DNA for the CDR3 is TGTGCCAGCAGCTTAGGGGGACTAGCGGGGGGGCTGCGAGAGACCCAGTACTTC. Residues: CASSLGGLAGGLRETQYF.